This paragraph reports one T cell receptor beta chain. The antigen it binds to is not known. Base qualities are not provided; no much larger clone lies one nucleotide away. Interpreted using the paper, the time point label stands for: baseline before first vaccination. Samples from vaccinated people were obtained from the UK trials COV001 and COV002, which included a single-blind randomized controlled phase 2/3 trial of AZD1222 (ChAdOx1 nCoV-19) in healthy adults. For TCRbeta chain sequencing, PBMC samples were collected from trial participants at day 0 and at day 28 after the second dose. This record comes from a study of T cell responses to AZD1222 COVID-19 vaccine (dated by TCRdb to about 2021). Some background on the complete study: Because spike-specific TCR depth and breadth did not differ between the two schedules, AZD1222 recipients who got a second dose at roughly 4 weeks were pooled with those who got a second dose at roughly 12 weeks. TCR sequencing covered more than 230 trial participants: some 210 given two doses of AZD1222 and about 26 given two doses of MenACWY control vaccine. Trial participants were enrolled into age subgroups of 18-55, 56-69 and 70-plus years, which contained 148, 28 and 57 TCR-sequenced participants, respectively.

The paper as a whole reports these results and caveats: Participants were mostly white British, with more females than males. The authors suggested clonal diversity may have been underestimated. A significant rise in spike-specific TCR breadth and depth was observed after two AZD1222 doses relative to day 0 and relative to MenACWY recipients. Nearly half of unique spike-specific TCRs reportedly recognized epitopes outside regions mutated in the B.1.351 and B.1.1.7 variants. Because no day 14 peak-response samples were available, repertoires were characterized only after the peak T cell response. Conclusions about previously exposed vaccinees were limited because only a handful of AZD1222 recipients were SARS-CoV-2 seropositive at baseline. The 56-69-year group was small, and its depth increase did not reach significance, likely because of low power. The whole spike protein was spanned by vaccine-associated CD4 TCRs, and dominant responses were seen in regions 160-218 and 743-854.

The CDR3 regions of human TCRbeta chains were subjected to immunosequencing. As for the original processing: Repertoire TCRs were matched against a reference library of SARS-CoV-2-specific TCRs generated with the MIRA antigen-specificity platform. Breadth was defined as the fraction of unique TCRs that were SARS-CoV-2-associated. Depth was defined as the fraction of total T cells that were SARS-CoV-2-associated. Using the MIRA data, every spike-specific TCR was mapped to the spike region that the TCR reacted to and assigned to either a CD4 or a CD8 class. Log10-transformed breadth and depth values were compared by one-way ANOVA with Sidak's multiple comparisons tests. The source is immuneACCESS, and TCRdb retained only in-frame sequences with V and J called. Part of the clones is not carried over; for the studies checked, unresolved V genes explain less than half of this, and the remainder is unexplained. The V and J calls and clone size were taken over from that table, and D and trimming were inferred from the DNA. This sample lists about 130,000 clones; around 86% were detected once. The top ten clonotypes cover 5% to 7.5% of the sample.

The receptor's source is an adult in good health. The source was peripheral blood, collected on day 0 of AZD1222 vaccination.

The CDR3 is CASSQVSGTGGYTF. In nucleotides, the sequence is TGCGCCAGCAGCCAAGTCAGTGGGACGGGGGGCTACACCTTC. Here the chain combines TRBV4-3 and TRBJ1-2; the D gene is perhaps TRBD1, from 5 matching bases. Including the terminal cysteine and phenylalanine, the CDR3 comprises 14 residues. Of the read, only the CDR3 DNA is kept; its 42 bases are in frame from base 1. As encoded in the germline V gene, CDR1 is LGHNA while CDR2 is YSLEER. V gives up 1 base and J gives up 8 bases, and the segment between their germline ends measures 14 bases.